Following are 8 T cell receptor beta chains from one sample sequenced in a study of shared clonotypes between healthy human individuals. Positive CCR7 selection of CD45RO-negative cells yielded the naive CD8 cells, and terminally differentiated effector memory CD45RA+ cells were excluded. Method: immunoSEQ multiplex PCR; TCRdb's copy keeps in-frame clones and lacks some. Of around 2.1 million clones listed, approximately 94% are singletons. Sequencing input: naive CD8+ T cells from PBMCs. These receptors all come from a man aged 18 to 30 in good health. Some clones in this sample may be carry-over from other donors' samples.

The CDR3 sequence is CASSPKGGLQTYNEQFF. In DNA form, the CDR3 reads TGCGCCAGCAGCCCCAAAGGGGGCCTTCAGACCTACAATGAGCAGTTCTTC. The chain recombines TRBV4-1 with TRBJ2-1; 7 nucleotides agree with TRBD1. After removal of 4 bases from V and 2 bases from J, the junction contained 11 bases not matched to a gene. Germline V lookup: CDR1 MGHRA, CDR2 YSYEKL. This CDR3 contains 17 residues.

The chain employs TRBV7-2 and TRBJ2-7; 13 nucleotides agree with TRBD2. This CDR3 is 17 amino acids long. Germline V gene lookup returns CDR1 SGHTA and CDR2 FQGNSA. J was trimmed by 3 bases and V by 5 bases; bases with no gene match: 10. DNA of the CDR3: TGTGCCAGCAGCCCCCACCCGGGACTAGCGGGATACTACGAGCAGTACTTC. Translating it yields CASSPHPGLAGYYEQYF.

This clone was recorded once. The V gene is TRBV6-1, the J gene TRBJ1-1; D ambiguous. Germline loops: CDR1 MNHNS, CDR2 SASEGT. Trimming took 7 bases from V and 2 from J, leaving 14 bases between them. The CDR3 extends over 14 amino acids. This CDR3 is CASNNRRLNTEAFF. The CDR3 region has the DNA TGTGCCAGCAACAATAGGAGGTTAAACACTGAAGCTTTCTTT.

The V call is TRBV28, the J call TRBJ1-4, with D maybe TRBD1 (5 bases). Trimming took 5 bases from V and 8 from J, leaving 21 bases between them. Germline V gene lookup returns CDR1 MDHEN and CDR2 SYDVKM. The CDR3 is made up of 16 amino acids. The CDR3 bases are TGTGCCAGCAGTCCCCTCGAGATGCGGGCAGGGGAAAAACTGTTTTTT. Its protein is CASSPLEMRAGEKLFF.

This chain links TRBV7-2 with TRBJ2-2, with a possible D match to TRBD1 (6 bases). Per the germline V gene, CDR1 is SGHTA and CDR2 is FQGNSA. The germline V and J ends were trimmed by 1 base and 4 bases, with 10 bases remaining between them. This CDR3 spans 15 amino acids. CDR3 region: CASSLVGGPTGELFF. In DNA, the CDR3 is TGTGCCAGCAGCTTAGTAGGGGGACCCACCGGGGAGCTGTTTTTT.

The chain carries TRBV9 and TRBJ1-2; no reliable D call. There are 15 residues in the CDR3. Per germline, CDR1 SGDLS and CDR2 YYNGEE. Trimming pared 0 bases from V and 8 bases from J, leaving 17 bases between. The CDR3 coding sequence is TGTGCCAGCAGCGTAGACTCCGCTATAGCGAAGGGCTACACCTTC. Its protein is CASSVDSAIAKGYTF. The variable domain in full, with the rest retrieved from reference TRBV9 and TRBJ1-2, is DSGVTQTPKHLITATGQRVTLRCSPRSGDLSVYWYQQSLDQGLQFLIQYYNGEERAKGNILERFSAQQFPDLHSELNLSSLELGDSALYFCASSVDSAIAKGYTFGSGTRLTVV.

The CDR3 loop reads CASSLAHGTDTQYF. The CDR3 DNA reads as TGTGCCAGCAGCTTAGCTCACGGCACAGATACGCAGTATTTT. V is TRBV11-2 and J is TRBJ2-3, with unresolved D. Germline V gene sequence: CDR1 SGHAT, CDR2 FQNNGV. Trimming stripped 1 base from V and 1 base from J, with 6 bases between. This CDR3 is 14 amino acids long.

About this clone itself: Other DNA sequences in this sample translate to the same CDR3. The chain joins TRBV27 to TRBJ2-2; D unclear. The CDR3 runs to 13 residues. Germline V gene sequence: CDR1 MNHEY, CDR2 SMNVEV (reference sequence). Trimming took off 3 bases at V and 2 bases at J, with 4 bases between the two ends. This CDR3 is CASSFPNTGELFF. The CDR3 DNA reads TGTGCCAGCAGTTTTCCCAACACCGGGGAGCTGTTTTTT.